This T cell receptor (beta chain) was identified in a study of T cell clones after liver transplantation. J lost 2 bases, V lost 5 bases, and 2 bases had no gene match. The CDR3 is 14 residues long. CDR1 and CDR2 (germline): SGHTA, FQGNSA. TCRdb keeps only in-frame clones here, not all; method: immunoSEQ multiplex PCR. The sample carries more than 7,000 clones, almost 80% recorded once. V is TRBV7-2 and J is TRBJ2-5, with 10 nucleotides matching TRBD1. The origin of this receptor is a human donor who received a liver transplant. The input for sequencing was CD8+ T cells from blood, taken before liver transplant. This CDR3 reads CASSADRGQETQYF. The DNA of the CDR3 is TGTGCCAGCAGCGCGGACAGGGGGCAAGAGACCCAGTACTTC. Drawing the rest from reference TRBV7-2 and TRBJ2-5, the complete variable domain is GAGVSQSPSNKVTEKGKDVELRCDPISGHTALYWYRQSLGQGLEFLIYFQGNSAPDKSGLPSDRFSAERTGGSVSTLTIQRTQQEDSAVYLCASSADRGQETQYFGPGTRLLVL.